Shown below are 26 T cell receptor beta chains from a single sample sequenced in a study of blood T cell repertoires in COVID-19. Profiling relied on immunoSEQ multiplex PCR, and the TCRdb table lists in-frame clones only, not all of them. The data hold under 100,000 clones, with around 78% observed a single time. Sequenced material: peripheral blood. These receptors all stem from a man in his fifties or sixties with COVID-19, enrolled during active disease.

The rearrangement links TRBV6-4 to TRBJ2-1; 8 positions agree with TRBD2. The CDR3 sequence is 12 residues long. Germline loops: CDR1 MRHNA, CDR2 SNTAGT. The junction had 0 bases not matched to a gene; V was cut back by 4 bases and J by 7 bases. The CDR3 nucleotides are TGTGCCAGCAGTGCGGGGGGGAATGAGCAGTTCTTC. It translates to CASSAGGNEQFF.

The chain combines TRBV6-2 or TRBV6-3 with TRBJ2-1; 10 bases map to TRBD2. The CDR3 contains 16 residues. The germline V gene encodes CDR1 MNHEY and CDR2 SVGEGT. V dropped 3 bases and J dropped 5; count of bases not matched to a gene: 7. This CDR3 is CASSYFGTSDNNEQFF. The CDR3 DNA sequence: TGTGCCAGCAGTTATTTTGGGACTAGCGACAACAATGAGCAGTTCTTC.

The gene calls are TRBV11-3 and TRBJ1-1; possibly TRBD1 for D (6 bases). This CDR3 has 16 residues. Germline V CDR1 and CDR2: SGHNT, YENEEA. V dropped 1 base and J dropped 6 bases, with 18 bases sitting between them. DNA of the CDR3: TGTGCCAGCAGCTTAGTCTCAGGGCCCGCAGGGGCTGAAGCTTTCTTT. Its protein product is CASSLVSGPAGAEAFF.

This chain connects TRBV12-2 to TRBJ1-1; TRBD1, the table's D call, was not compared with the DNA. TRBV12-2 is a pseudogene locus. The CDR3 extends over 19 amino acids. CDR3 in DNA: TGTGCAAGTCGCTTAGAAGCGACAGGGGCCCAGATATCGAACACTGAAGCTTTCTTT. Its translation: CASRLEATGAQISNTEAFF.

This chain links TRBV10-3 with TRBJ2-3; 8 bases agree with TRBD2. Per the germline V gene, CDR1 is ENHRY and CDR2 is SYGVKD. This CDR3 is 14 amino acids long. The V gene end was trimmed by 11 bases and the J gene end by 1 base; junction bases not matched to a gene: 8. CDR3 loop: CASSAGARTDTQYF. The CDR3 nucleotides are TGTGCCTCCTCAGCGGGGGCCCGCACAGATACGCAGTATTTT.

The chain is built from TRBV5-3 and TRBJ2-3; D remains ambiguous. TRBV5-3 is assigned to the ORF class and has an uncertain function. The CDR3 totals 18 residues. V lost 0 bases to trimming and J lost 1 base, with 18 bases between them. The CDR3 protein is CARSLAAYLSPGTDTQYF. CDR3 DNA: TGTGCCAGAAGCTTGGCCGCTTACCTTAGCCCGGGCACAGATACGCAGTATTTT.

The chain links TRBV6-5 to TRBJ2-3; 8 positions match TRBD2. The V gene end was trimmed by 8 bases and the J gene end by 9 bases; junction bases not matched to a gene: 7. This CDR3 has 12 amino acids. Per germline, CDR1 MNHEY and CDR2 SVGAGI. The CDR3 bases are TGTGCCAGCTCTACGGGACTAGGGACGCAGTATTTT. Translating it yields CASSTGLGTQYF.

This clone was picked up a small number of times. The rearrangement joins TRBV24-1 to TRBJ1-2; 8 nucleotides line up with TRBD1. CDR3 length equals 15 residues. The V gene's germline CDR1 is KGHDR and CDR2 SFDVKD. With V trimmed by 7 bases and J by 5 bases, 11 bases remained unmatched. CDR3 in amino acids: CATRKGTGPSYGYTF. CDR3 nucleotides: TGTGCCACCAGGAAGGGGACAGGACCCTCTTATGGCTACACCTTC.

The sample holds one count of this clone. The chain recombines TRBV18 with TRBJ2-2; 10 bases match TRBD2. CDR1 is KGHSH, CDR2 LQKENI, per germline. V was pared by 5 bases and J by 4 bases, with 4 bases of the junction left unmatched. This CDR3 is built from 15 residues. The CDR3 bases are TGTGCCAGCTCAACTCAGCGGGAGGGCACCGGGGAGCTGTTTTTT. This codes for CASSTQREGTGELFF.

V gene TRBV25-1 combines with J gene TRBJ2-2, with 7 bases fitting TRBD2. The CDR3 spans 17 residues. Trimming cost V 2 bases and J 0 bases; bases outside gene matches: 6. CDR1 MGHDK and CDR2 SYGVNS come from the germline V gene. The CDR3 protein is CASSEGKGRANTGELFF. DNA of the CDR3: TGTGCCAGCAGTGAAGGGAAGGGGAGGGCGAACACCGGGGAGCTGTTTTTT.

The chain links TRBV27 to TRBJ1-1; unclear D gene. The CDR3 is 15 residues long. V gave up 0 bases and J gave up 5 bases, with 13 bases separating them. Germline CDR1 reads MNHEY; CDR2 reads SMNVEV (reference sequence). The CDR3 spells CASSLSPGGGTEAFF. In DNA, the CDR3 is TGTGCCAGCAGTTTATCGCCGGGAGGAGGGACTGAAGCTTTCTTT.

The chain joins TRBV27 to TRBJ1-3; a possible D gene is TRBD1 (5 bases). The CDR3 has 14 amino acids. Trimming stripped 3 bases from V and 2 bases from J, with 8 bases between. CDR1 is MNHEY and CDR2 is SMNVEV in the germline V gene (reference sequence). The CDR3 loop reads CASSFRGAGNTIYF. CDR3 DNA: TGTGCCAGCAGTTTTCGGGGGGCTGGAAACACCATATATTTT.

The CDR3 reads CASSDGGSYEQYF. CDR3 nucleotides: TGCGCCAGCAGCGACGGGGGTTCCTACGAGCAGTACTTC. The chain recombines TRBV5-1 with TRBJ2-7; tentatively, D is TRBD2 (6 bases). Looked up from germline, CDR1 is SGHRS and CDR2 is YFSETQ. V was trimmed by 4 bases and J by 1 base, leaving 9 bases between them. This CDR3 contains 13 residues.

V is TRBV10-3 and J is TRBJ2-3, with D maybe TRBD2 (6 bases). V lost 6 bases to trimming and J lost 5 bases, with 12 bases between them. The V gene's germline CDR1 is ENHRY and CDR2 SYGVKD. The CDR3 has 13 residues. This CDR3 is CAIRRDFKDTQYF. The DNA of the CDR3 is TGTGCCATCAGGCGGGACTTTAAAGATACGCAGTATTTT.

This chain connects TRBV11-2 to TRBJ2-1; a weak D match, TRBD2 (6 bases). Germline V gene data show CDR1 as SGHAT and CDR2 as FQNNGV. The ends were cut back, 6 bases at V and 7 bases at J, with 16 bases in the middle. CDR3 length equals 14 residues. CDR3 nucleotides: TGTGCCAGCAGTTGGGACTCTACGCGGAATGAGCAGTTCTTC. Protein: CASSWDSTRNEQFF.

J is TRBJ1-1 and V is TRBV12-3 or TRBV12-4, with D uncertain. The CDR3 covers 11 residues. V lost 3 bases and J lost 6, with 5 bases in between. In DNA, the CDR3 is TGTGCCAGCAGTTTTTCTGCTGAAGCTTTCTTT. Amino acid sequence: CASSFSAEAFF.

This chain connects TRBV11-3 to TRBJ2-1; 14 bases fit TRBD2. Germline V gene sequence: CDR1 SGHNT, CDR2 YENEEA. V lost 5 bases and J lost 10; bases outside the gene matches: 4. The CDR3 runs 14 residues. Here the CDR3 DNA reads TGTGCCAGCAGCCGCGGACTAGCGGGAGGAGAGCAGTTCTTC. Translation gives CASSRGLAGGEQFF.

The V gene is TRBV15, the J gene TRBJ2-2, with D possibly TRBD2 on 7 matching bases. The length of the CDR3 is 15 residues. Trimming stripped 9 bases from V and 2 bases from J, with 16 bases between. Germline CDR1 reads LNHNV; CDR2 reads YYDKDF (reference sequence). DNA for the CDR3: TGTGCCACTGATTCCGGGGGGACAAACACCGGGGAGCTGTTTTTT. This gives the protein CATDSGGTNTGELFF.

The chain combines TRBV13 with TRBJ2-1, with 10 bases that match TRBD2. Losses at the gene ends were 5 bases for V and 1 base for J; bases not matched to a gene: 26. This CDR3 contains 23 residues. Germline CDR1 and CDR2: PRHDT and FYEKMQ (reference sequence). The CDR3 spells CASSPRGLGAGLAGEVSYNEQFF. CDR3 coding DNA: TGTGCCAGCAGCCCTAGGGGGCTGGGCGCAGGGCTAGCGGGGGAGGTGTCCTACAATGAGCAGTTCTTC.

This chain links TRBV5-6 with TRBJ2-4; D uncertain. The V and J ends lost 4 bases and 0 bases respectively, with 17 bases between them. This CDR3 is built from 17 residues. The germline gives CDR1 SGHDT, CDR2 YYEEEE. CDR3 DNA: TGTGCCAGCAGCGTCTTAAGTGCGGAGACAGCCAAAAACATTCAGTACTTC. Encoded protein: CASSVLSAETAKNIQYF. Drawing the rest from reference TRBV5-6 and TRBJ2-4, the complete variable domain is DAGVTQSPTHLIKTRGQQVTLRCSPKSGHDTVSWYQQALGQGPQFIFQYYEEEERQRGNFPDRFSGHQFPNYSSELNVNALLLGDSALYLCASSVLSAETAKNIQYFGAGTRLSVL.

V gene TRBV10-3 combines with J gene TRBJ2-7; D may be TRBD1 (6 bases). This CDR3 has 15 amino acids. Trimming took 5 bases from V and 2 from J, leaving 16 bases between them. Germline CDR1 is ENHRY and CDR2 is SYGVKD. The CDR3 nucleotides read TGTGCCATCAGTACGACAGGCCACAGCCCCTACGAGCAGTACTTC. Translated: CAISTTGHSPYEQYF.

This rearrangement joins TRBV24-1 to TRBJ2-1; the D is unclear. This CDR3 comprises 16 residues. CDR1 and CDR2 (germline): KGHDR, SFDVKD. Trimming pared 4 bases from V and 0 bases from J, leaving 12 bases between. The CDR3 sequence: CATSDPSDSSYNEQFF. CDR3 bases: TGTGCCACCAGTGACCCGTCTGACTCCTCCTACAATGAGCAGTTCTTC.

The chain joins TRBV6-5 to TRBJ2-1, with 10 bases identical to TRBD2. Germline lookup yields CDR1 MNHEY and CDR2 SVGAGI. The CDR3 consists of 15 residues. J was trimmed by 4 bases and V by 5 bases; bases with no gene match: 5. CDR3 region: CASSRTSGLYNEQFF. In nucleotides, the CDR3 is TGTGCCAGCAGTCGGACTAGCGGCCTTTACAATGAGCAGTTCTTC.

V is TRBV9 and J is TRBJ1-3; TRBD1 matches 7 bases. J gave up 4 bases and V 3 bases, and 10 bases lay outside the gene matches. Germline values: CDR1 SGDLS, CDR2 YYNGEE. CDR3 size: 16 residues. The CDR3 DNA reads TGTGCCAGCAGCGAGGGGGCGGGCCGCGCAGGAAACACCATATATTTT. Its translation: CASSEGAGRAGNTIYF.

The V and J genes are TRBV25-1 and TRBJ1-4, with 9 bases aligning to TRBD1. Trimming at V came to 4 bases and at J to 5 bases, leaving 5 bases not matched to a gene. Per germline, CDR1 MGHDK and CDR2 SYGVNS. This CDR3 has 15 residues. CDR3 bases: TGTGCCAGCAGTGGACCGGGACAGGGAAATGAAAAACTGTTTTTT. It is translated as CASSGPGQGNEKLFF.

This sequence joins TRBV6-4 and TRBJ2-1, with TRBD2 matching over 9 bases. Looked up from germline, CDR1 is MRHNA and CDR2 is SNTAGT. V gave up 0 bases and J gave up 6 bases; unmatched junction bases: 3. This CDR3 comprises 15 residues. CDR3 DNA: TGTGCCAGCAGTGACTCGACTAGCGGCCCCAATGAGCAGTTCTTC. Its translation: CASSDSTSGPNEQFF.